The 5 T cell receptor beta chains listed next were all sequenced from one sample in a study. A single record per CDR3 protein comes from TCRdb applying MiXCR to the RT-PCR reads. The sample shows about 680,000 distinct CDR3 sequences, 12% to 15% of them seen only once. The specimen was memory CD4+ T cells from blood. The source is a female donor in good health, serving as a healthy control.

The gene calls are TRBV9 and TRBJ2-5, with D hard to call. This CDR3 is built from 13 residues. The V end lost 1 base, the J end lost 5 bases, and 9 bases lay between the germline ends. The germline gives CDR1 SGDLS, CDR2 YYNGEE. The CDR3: CASSVHVEETQYF. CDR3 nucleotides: TGTGCCAGCAGCGTACATGTGGAGGAGACCCAGTACTTC. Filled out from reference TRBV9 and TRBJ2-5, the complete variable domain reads DSGVTQTPKHLITATGQRVTLRCSPRSGDLSVYWYQQSLDQGLQFLIQYYNGEERAKGNILERFSAQQFPDLHSELNLSSLELGDSALYFCASSVHVEETQYFGPGTRLLVL.

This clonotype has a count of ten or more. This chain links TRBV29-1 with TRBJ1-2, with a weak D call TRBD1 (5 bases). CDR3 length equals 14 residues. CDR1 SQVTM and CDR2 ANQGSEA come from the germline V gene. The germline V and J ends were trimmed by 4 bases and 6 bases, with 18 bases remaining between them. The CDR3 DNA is TGCAGCGTTGCGACTGACAGCGTGGGTAATGGCTACACCTTC. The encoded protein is CSVATDSVGNGYTF.

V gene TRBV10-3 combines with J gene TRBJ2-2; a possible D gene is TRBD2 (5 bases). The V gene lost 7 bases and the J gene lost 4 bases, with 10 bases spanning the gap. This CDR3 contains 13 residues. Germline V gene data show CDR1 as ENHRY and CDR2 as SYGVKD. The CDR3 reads CAITRDSTGELFF. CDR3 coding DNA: TGTGCCATCACCCGGGATTCCACCGGGGAGCTGTTTTTT.

The CDR3 loop reads CSARAVPSGRSYEQYF. CDR3 nucleotide sequence: TGCAGTGCTAGAGCCGTCCCTAGCGGGCGGTCCTACGAGCAGTACTTC. V gene TRBV20-1 combines with J gene TRBJ2-7, with 8 nucleotides matching TRBD2. The CDR3 loop spans 16 amino acids. Germline loops: CDR1 DFQATT, CDR2 SNEGSKA (reference sequence). V was clipped by 1 base and J by 1 base; unmatched bases: 9.

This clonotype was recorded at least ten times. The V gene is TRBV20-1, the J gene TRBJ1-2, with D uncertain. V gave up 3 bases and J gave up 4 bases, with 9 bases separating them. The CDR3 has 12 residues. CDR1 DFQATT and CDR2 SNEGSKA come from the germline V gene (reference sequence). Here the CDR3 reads CSARRGSYGYTF. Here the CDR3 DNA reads TGCAGTGCTAGGCGGGGAAGCTATGGCTACACCTTC.